These 17 T cell receptor beta chains came from one sample sequenced in a study of blood T cell repertoires in COVID-19. Data came from immunoSEQ multiplex PCR; TCRdb stores just in-frame clones and leaves some out. The data contain more than 100,000 clones, around 90% of them singletons. The sample taken for sequencing was peripheral blood. Every receptor here comes from a woman between 45 and 65 years old with active or convalescent COVID-19.

This clone was found once. The chain recombines TRBV28 with TRBJ2-5; a possible D gene is TRBD2 (5 bases). The CDR3 has 15 residues. CDR1 and CDR2 (germline): MDHEN, SYDVKM. Trimming removed 5 bases from V and 1 base from J, with 14 bases in between. CDR3 DNA: TGTGCCAGCAGTGCCCCGGGATCCACCCAAGAGACCCAGTACTTC. It specifies CASSAPGSTQETQYF.

This clone was observed once. The V and J genes are TRBV18 and TRBJ2-7; the match to TRBD1 covers 7 bases. The V and J ends lost 3 bases and 5 bases, in that order; junction bases with no gene match: 7. The length of the CDR3 is 14 residues. The germline V gene encodes CDR1 KGHSH and CDR2 LQKENI. The CDR3 sequence is CASSPLSTGNEQYF. CDR3 nucleotides: TGTGCCAGCTCACCCTTATCGACAGGGAACGAGCAGTACTTC. Full variable domain (outside the CDR3, taken from reference TRBV18 and TRBJ2-7): NAGVMQNPRHLVRRRGQEARLRCSPMKGHSHVYWYRQLPEEGLKFMVYLQKENIIDESGMPKERFSAEFPKEGPSILRIQQVVRGDSAAYFCASSPLSTGNEQYFGPGTRLTVT.

The chain joins TRBV7-2 to TRBJ2-7; TRBD2 matches at 9 bases. This CDR3 region has 14 residues. CDR1 is SGHTA and CDR2 is FQGNSA in the germline V gene. V was pared by 3 bases and J by 2 bases, with 2 bases of the junction left unmatched. The CDR3 DNA follows: TGTGCCAGCAGCTTTAGCGGGAGTCCCTACGAGCAGTACTTC. It codes for CASSFSGSPYEQYF.

The J gene is TRBJ2-1, the V gene TRBV18; possibly TRBD2 for D (6 bases). The CDR3 extends over 14 amino acids. Trimming removed 4 bases from V and 3 bases from J, with 10 bases in between. Germline lookup yields CDR1 KGHSH and CDR2 LQKENI. CDR3 sequence (DNA): TGTGCCAGCTCACGGGGGGAGGTCTACAATGAGCAGTTCTTC. Translation: CASSRGEVYNEQFF.

The chain combines TRBV21-1 with TRBJ2-1; the table's D call, TRBD1, was not checked against the DNA. TRBV21-1 is a recognized pseudogene. This CDR3 is built from 13 residues. Here the CDR3 DNA reads TGTGCCACCAACAGGGACAGGTCGAATGAGCAGTTCTTC. Amino acid sequence: CATNRDRSNEQFF.

The rearrangement uses TRBV11-1 and TRBJ2-6; no reliable D call. The CDR3 consists of 15 residues. Germline-derived CDR1 and CDR2 are SGHAT and FQDESV (reference sequence). V shed 2 bases and J shed 2 bases, with 7 bases lying between them. CDR3 nucleotide sequence: TGTGCCAGCAGCTTATATTCGGCTGGGGCCAACGTCCTGACTTTC. This codes for CASSLYSAGANVLTF. Looking up the rest from reference TRBV11-1 and TRBJ2-6 gives the full variable domain: EAEVAQSPRYKITEKSQAVAFWCDPISGHATLYWYRQILGQGPELLVQFQDESVVDDSQLPKDRFSAERLKGVDSTLKIQPAELGDSAMYLCASSLYSAGANVLTFGAGSRLTVL.

The rearrangement links TRBV5-1 to TRBJ2-5; 16 nucleotides agree with TRBD2. Germline loops: CDR1 SGHRS, CDR2 YFSETQ. J gave up 3 bases and V 9 bases, and 14 bases lay outside the gene matches. The CDR3 sequence is 18 residues long. CDR3: CANGGLGLAGGEEETQYF. The CDR3 DNA sequence: TGCGCCAACGGGGGCTTGGGACTAGCGGGAGGGGAGGAAGAGACCCAGTACTTC.

There are a few counts of this clone. The V call is TRBV2, the J call TRBJ2-3; TRBD1 matches 8 bases. The trim removed 2 bases at V and 6 bases at J, leaving 7 bases unmatched. Germline V lookup: CDR1 SNHLY, CDR2 FYNNEI. This CDR3 has 15 residues. In DNA, the CDR3 is TGTGCCAGCAGTGAATCGCAGGGGGCTAGTGATACGCAGTATTTT. This translates into CASSESQGASDTQYF.

This clone was observed a handful of times. CDR3 sequence reads: CASKGVSRNTEAFF. The CDR3 region has the DNA TGTGCCAGCAAGGGGGTAAGTCGGAACACTGAAGCTTTCTTT. The chain couples TRBV25-1 to TRBJ1-1; TRBD1 is a possible D gene (6 bases). Germline V gene data show CDR1 as MGHDK and CDR2 as SYGVNS. Trimming took off 7 bases at V and 1 base at J, with 13 bases between the two ends. The CDR3 totals 14 residues.

The V gene is TRBV28, the J gene TRBJ1-5, with D perhaps TRBD1 (5 bases). This CDR3 region has 12 residues. Trimming shortened V by 6 bases and J by 3 bases, and 6 bases separated the two germline ends. The germline gives CDR1 MDHEN, CDR2 SYDVKM. CDR3 sequence (DNA): TGTGCCAGCAGGACAGTCAATCAGCCCCAGCATTTT. Translating gives CASRTVNQPQHF.

V and J are TRBV5-1 and TRBJ2-3; the match to TRBD2 covers 8 bases. V dropped 4 bases and J dropped 3; count of bases not matched to a gene: 4. The V gene's germline CDR1 is SGHRS and CDR2 YFSETQ. This CDR3 has 14 amino acids. CDR3 sequence reads: CASSPQRETDTQYF. CDR3 nucleotide sequence: TGCGCCAGCAGCCCCCAGCGGGAGACAGATACGCAGTATTTT.

The chain is built from TRBV7-9 and TRBJ1-1, with D uncertain. CDR3 length equals 11 residues. Per germline, CDR1 SEHNR and CDR2 FQNEAQ (reference sequence). V shed 4 bases and J shed 7 bases, with 7 bases lying between them. The CDR3 is CASSYYGEAFF. The DNA for the CDR3 is TGTGCCAGCAGCTACTACGGTGAAGCTTTCTTT.

This clone appeared a single time. The J gene is TRBJ2-4, the V gene TRBV7-3; D may be TRBD1 (6 bases). V lost 4 bases and J 9 bases, leaving 13 bases between the germline ends. The CDR3 totals 13 residues. Germline V gene data show CDR1 as SGHTA and CDR2 as FQGTGA. The CDR3 DNA reads TGTGCCAGCAGCTCTACAGGGAATGGCATTCAGTACTTC. Its translation is CASSSTGNGIQYF.

This CDR3 reads CASSRAQYEQFF. The DNA of the CDR3 is TGCGCCAGCAGCCGCGCCCAATATGAGCAGTTCTTC. The V call is TRBV5-1, the J call TRBJ2-1; D uncertain. CDR3 length: 12 residues. V was clipped by 4 bases and J by 8 bases, with 10 bases between them. Germline V gene data show CDR1 as SGHRS and CDR2 as YFSETQ.

As for this clone: The identical CDR3 is also encoded by other nucleotide sequences in the sample. This CDR3 reads CASSLTGKGEKLFF. For the CDR3, the DNA is TGTGCCAGCAGCTTAACAGGGAAGGGTGAAAAACTGTTTTTT. The chain links TRBV7-2 to TRBJ1-4; D may be TRBD1 (6 bases). CDR1 and CDR2 (germline): SGHTA, FQGNSA. Trimming took off 2 bases at V and 7 bases at J, with 11 bases between the two ends. This CDR3 spans 14 amino acids.

This rearrangement joins TRBV6-6 to TRBJ2-2; TRBD2 matches at 8 bases. The V gene end was trimmed by 0 bases and the J gene end by 6 bases; junction bases not matched to a gene: 6. From germline, CDR1 is MNHNY and CDR2 SVGAGI (reference sequence). CDR3 length: 16 residues. Here the CDR3 reads CASSYSIGLAAGELFF. As DNA, the CDR3 is TGTGCCAGCAGTTACTCGATTGGACTAGCAGCCGGGGAGCTGTTTTTT.

This clone was seen once. The J gene is TRBJ1-4, the V gene TRBV14; perhaps TRBD1 as D (6 bases). This CDR3 is 13 amino acids long. V lost 8 bases and J lost 7, with 14 bases in between. The germline CDR1 and CDR2 sequences are SGHDN and FVKESK. The CDR3 DNA is TGTGCCAGCCCTCTCCGGACAGCTGAAAAACTGTTTTTT. Its protein product is CASPLRTAEKLFF.